The rows below give T cell receptor beta chains drawn from one sample of a study of T cell responses to AZD1222 COVID-19 vaccine. Profiled with immunoSEQ multiplex PCR; TCRdb holds only in-frame clones, not every one. The table has around 140,000 clones, about 90% seen once. The material was peripheral blood, obtained on day 0 of AZD1222 vaccination. The receptors here all came from an adult in good health. The CDR3 runs from the conserved cysteine through the conserved F or W. The order of the fields is J gene, V gene, D gene, clone size, CDR3 protein, CDR3 DNA. D genes are given only for firm matches. Size tells how often a clone was seen (once, few, many) or the class of an expanded clone, and some rows leave it out.

j_call: TRBJ1-5
v_call: TRBV28
d_call: TRBD1
clone_size: .
cdr3_aa: CASRPPGGTSNQPQHF
cdr3_nt: TGTGCCAGCAGACCCCCAGGGGGAACAAGCAATCAGCCCCAGCATTTT

j_call: TRBJ2-5
v_call: TRBV14
d_call: .
clone_size: .
cdr3_aa: CASNRVYQETQYF
cdr3_nt: TGTGCCAGCAACCGAGTGTACCAAGAGACCCAGTACTTC

j_call: TRBJ1-1
v_call: TRBV6-5
d_call: .
clone_size: .
cdr3_aa: CASGPGKNTEAFF
cdr3_nt: TGTGCCAGCGGCCCCGGGAAGAACACTGAAGCTTTCTTT

j_call: TRBJ1-6
v_call: TRBV2
d_call: .
clone_size: few
cdr3_aa: CASRVEGINSPLHF
cdr3_nt: TGTGCCAGCAGGGTTGAGGGTATCAATTCACCCCTCCACTTT

j_call: TRBJ2-5
v_call: TRBV5-8
d_call: .
clone_size: .
cdr3_aa: CASSLVRVQETQYF
cdr3_nt: TGTGCCAGCAGCTTGGTGAGGGTCCAAGAGACCCAGTACTTC

j_call: TRBJ2-2
v_call: TRBV19
d_call: .
clone_size: .
cdr3_aa: CASSVQGRAGELFF
cdr3_nt: TGTGCCAGTAGTGTCCAGGGGAGAGCCGGGGAGCTGTTTTTT

j_call: TRBJ2-1
v_call: TRBV9
d_call: .
clone_size: .
cdr3_aa: CASSVGGQYYNEQFF
cdr3_nt: TGTGCCAGCAGCGTGGGGGGCCAATATTACAATGAGCAGTTCTTC

j_call: TRBJ1-2
v_call: TRBV5-5
d_call: .
clone_size: .
cdr3_aa: CASSFSGQVYGYTF
cdr3_nt: TGTGCCAGCAGCTTCTCGGGCCAGGTCTATGGCTACACCTTC

j_call: TRBJ1-4
v_call: TRBV2
d_call: .
clone_size: .
cdr3_aa: CASSEMLGSATNEKLFF
cdr3_nt: TGTGCCAGCAGTGAAATGTTAGGGTCTGCAACTAATGAAAAACTGTTTTTT

j_call: TRBJ1-6
v_call: TRBV27
d_call: .
clone_size: .
cdr3_aa: CASSLSIGARNSPLHF
cdr3_nt: TGTGCCAGCAGTTTAAGTATCGGGGCAAGGAATTCACCCCTCCACTTT

j_call: TRBJ1-1
v_call: TRBV11-2
d_call: .
clone_size: .
cdr3_aa: CASSLEVGRPSSEAFF
cdr3_nt: TGTGCCAGCAGCTTAGAGGTGGGCAGGCCATCGTCTGAAGCTTTCTTT

j_call: TRBJ2-2
v_call: TRBV7-2
d_call: .
clone_size: .
cdr3_aa: CASRRVLNTGELFF
cdr3_nt: TGTGCCAGCAGACGGGTCTTGAACACCGGGGAGCTGTTTTTT

j_call: TRBJ2-3
v_call: TRBV10-2
d_call: .
clone_size: once
cdr3_aa: CASSEGAGGKDTQYF
cdr3_nt: TGCGCCAGCAGTGAGGGCGCAGGGGGGAAGGATACGCAGTATTTT

j_call: TRBJ1-6
v_call: TRBV6-5
d_call: .
clone_size: .
cdr3_aa: CASSLVHNSPLHF
cdr3_nt: TGTGCCAGCAGTTTAGTACATAATTCACCCCTCCACTTT

j_call: TRBJ1-1
v_call: TRBV30
d_call: .
clone_size: .
cdr3_aa: CAWTFQGNTEAFF
cdr3_nt: TGTGCCTGGACCTTCCAGGGGAACACTGAAGCTTTCTTT

j_call: TRBJ1-1
v_call: TRBV5-4
d_call: .
clone_size: .
cdr3_aa: CASSSFTRTEAFF
cdr3_nt: TGTGCCAGCAGCTCATTTACCCGCACTGAAGCTTTCTTT

j_call: TRBJ1-2
v_call: TRBV18
d_call: .
clone_size: .
cdr3_aa: CASSPETGPGYGYTF
cdr3_nt: TGTGCCAGCTCACCAGAAACAGGGCCTGGCTATGGCTACACCTTC

j_call: TRBJ1-5
v_call: TRBV28
d_call: .
clone_size: .
cdr3_aa: CASSQRLGWQPQHF
cdr3_nt: TGTGCCAGCAGTCAGCGACTGGGGTGGCAGCCCCAGCATTTT

j_call: TRBJ2-7
v_call: TRBV9
d_call: .
clone_size: .
cdr3_aa: CASSAGSSGYEQYF
cdr3_nt: TGTGCCAGCAGCGCCGGGAGTAGCGGCTACGAGCAGTACTTC

j_call: TRBJ1-5
v_call: TRBV4-2
d_call: .
clone_size: once
cdr3_aa: CASSQDWGRDSNQPQHF
cdr3_nt: TGTGCCAGCAGCCAAGATTGGGGGCGAGATAGCAATCAGCCCCAGCATTTT

j_call: TRBJ2-4
v_call: TRBV4-1
d_call: .
clone_size: .
cdr3_aa: CASSPSQQFDIQYF
cdr3_nt: TGCGCCAGCAGCCCATCGCAGCAATTTGACATTCAGTACTTC

j_call: TRBJ2-7
v_call: TRBV5-1
d_call: TRBD1
clone_size: .
cdr3_aa: CASSPGTESYEQYF
cdr3_nt: TGCGCCAGCAGCCCCGGGACAGAATCCTACGAGCAGTACTTC

j_call: TRBJ1-2
v_call: TRBV12-5
d_call: .
clone_size: .
cdr3_aa: CASGLGGVDGYTF
cdr3_nt: TGTGCTAGTGGCCTGGGAGGGGTCGATGGCTACACCTTC

j_call: TRBJ1-4
v_call: TRBV5-1
d_call: TRBD1
clone_size: once
cdr3_aa: CASSLGGTGSLEKLFF
cdr3_nt: TGCGCCAGCAGCTTGGGGGGGACAGGTAGCCTGGAAAAACTGTTTTTT

j_call: TRBJ2-2
v_call: TRBV11-2
d_call: TRBD2
clone_size: .
cdr3_aa: CASSLVLAGVSGELFF
cdr3_nt: TGTGCCAGCAGCTTAGTACTAGCGGGGGTGTCCGGGGAGCTGTTTTTT

j_call: TRBJ2-7
v_call: TRBV13
d_call: TRBD2
clone_size: .
cdr3_aa: CASSFLAGGLYEQYF
cdr3_nt: TGTGCCAGCAGCTTCCTAGCGGGAGGCCTCTACGAGCAGTACTTC

j_call: TRBJ2-3
v_call: TRBV5-1
d_call: TRBD2
clone_size: .
cdr3_aa: CASSLSPALAGGPDTQYF
cdr3_nt: TGCGCCAGCAGCTTGTCCCCAGCACTAGCGGGGGGACCGGATACGCAGTATTTT

j_call: TRBJ1-1
v_call: TRBV9
d_call: .
clone_size: .
cdr3_aa: CASSVGQGNTEAFF
cdr3_nt: TGTGCCAGCAGCGTAGGCCAGGGAAACACTGAAGCTTTCTTT

j_call: TRBJ1-3
v_call: TRBV28
d_call: .
clone_size: .
cdr3_aa: CASSSWNQGSGNTIYF
cdr3_nt: TGTGCCAGCAGTAGTTGGAACCAGGGTTCTGGAAACACCATATATTTT

j_call: TRBJ2-1
v_call: TRBV4-3
d_call: TRBD2
clone_size: .
cdr3_aa: CASSQEQLAGLSSYNEQFF
cdr3_nt: TGCGCCAGCAGCCAAGAACAGCTAGCGGGATTAAGCTCCTACAATGAGCAGTTCTTC

j_call: TRBJ1-5
v_call: TRBV18
d_call: .
clone_size: few
cdr3_aa: CASSPPSARGHQPQHF
cdr3_nt: TGTGCCAGCTCACCACCGTCGGCCAGGGGCCATCAGCCCCAGCATTTT

j_call: TRBJ1-1
v_call: TRBV6-1
d_call: .
clone_size: .
cdr3_aa: CASSEGGVGRTEAFF
cdr3_nt: TGTGCCAGCAGTGAAGGGGGGGTAGGACGGACTGAAGCTTTCTTT

j_call: TRBJ2-1
v_call: TRBV4-2
d_call: TRBD2
clone_size: .
cdr3_aa: CASSHHTLAGGHNNEQFF
cdr3_nt: TGTGCCAGCAGCCACCACACTCTAGCGGGGGGTCATAACAATGAGCAGTTCTTC

j_call: TRBJ2-3
v_call: TRBV4-3
d_call: .
clone_size: .
cdr3_aa: CASSQRDWAGDTQYF
cdr3_nt: TGCGCCAGCAGCCAGCGGGACTGGGCAGGGGATACGCAGTATTTT

j_call: TRBJ2-3
v_call: TRBV2
d_call: TRBD2
clone_size: .
cdr3_aa: CASSAFLAGDTDTQYF
cdr3_nt: TGTGCCAGCAGTGCGTTCCTAGCGGGGGACACAGATACGCAGTATTTT

j_call: TRBJ2-7
v_call: TRBV11-2
d_call: TRBD1
clone_size: many
cdr3_aa: CASSLGTGGRRSYEQYF
cdr3_nt: TGTGCCAGCAGCTTAGGGACAGGGGGAAGGAGGTCCTACGAGCAGTACTTC

j_call: TRBJ1-5
v_call: TRBV6-5
d_call: TRBD1
clone_size: .
cdr3_aa: CASRITGAQQPQHF
cdr3_nt: TGTGCCAGCAGAATTACAGGGGCCCAACAGCCCCAGCATTTT

j_call: TRBJ2-5
v_call: TRBV21-1
d_call: .
clone_size: .
cdr3_aa: CASSKVTQGPETQYF
cdr3_nt: TGTGCCAGCAGCAAAGTGACGCAGGGTCCAGAGACCCAGTACTTC

j_call: TRBJ2-7
v_call: TRBV4-3
d_call: TRBD1
clone_size: .
cdr3_aa: CASSPGTGAYEQYF
cdr3_nt: TGCGCCAGCAGCCCCGGGACAGGGGCCTACGAGCAGTACTTC

j_call: TRBJ1-3
v_call: TRBV7-9
d_call: .
clone_size: .
cdr3_aa: CASSPEYSGNTIYF
cdr3_nt: TGTGCCAGCAGTCCTGAGTACTCTGGAAACACCATATATTTT

j_call: TRBJ2-2
v_call: TRBV7-2
d_call: .
clone_size: .
cdr3_aa: CASSLEARVTGELFF
cdr3_nt: TGTGCCAGCAGCTTAGAGGCCCGAGTTACCGGGGAGCTGTTTTTT

j_call: TRBJ1-5
v_call: TRBV6-2/TRBV6-3
d_call: .
clone_size: .
cdr3_aa: CASSPTTDRLNQPQHF
cdr3_nt: TGTGCCAGCAGTCCCACTACGGACAGACTCAATCAGCCCCAGCATTTT

j_call: TRBJ1-2
v_call: TRBV11-2
d_call: .
clone_size: .
cdr3_aa: CASSSTRHRPAYTF
cdr3_nt: TGTGCCAGCAGCTCGACCCGGCACAGGCCTGCCTACACCTTC

j_call: TRBJ1-1
v_call: TRBV11-2
d_call: .
clone_size: .
cdr3_aa: CASSFGVGPRDEAFF
cdr3_nt: TGTGCCAGCAGCTTTGGGGTCGGCCCTCGGGACGAAGCTTTCTTT

j_call: TRBJ2-1
v_call: TRBV14
d_call: TRBD2
clone_size: .
cdr3_aa: CASSHLLAGGNNEQFF
cdr3_nt: TGTGCCAGCAGCCACCTACTAGCGGGAGGGAACAATGAGCAGTTCTTC

j_call: TRBJ1-2
v_call: TRBV4-1
d_call: TRBD1
clone_size: .
cdr3_aa: CASSQSTGYYGYTF
cdr3_nt: TGCGCCAGCAGCCAGTCGACAGGGTACTATGGCTACACCTTC

j_call: TRBJ1-1
v_call: TRBV5-1
d_call: .
clone_size: .
cdr3_aa: CASSLAPGASEAFF
cdr3_nt: TGCGCCAGCAGCTTGGCCCCGGGGGCATCTGAAGCTTTCTTT

j_call: TRBJ1-6
v_call: TRBV6-5
d_call: .
clone_size: .
cdr3_aa: CASTGQNNSPLHF
cdr3_nt: TGTGCCAGCACCGGGCAGAATAATTCACCCCTCCACTTT

j_call: TRBJ2-1
v_call: TRBV27
d_call: TRBD1
clone_size: .
cdr3_aa: CASRRDRALSDEQFF
cdr3_nt: TGTGCCAGCAGAAGGGACAGGGCTCTTTCTGATGAGCAGTTCTTC